These T cell receptor beta chains were read from a single sample in a study of regulatory dendritic cells for organ transplantation. Profiled with immunoSEQ multiplex PCR; TCRdb holds only in-frame clones, not every one. The sample comprises approximately 10,000 clones, approximately 65% of which are singletons, and approximately 0.57% rests with the top ten. Their antigens are not known. Material for sequencing was naive CD4+ T cells from blood cultured with dendritic cells. These receptor sequences come from a human donor in good health. The CDR3 runs from the conserved cysteine through the conserved F or W. Fields, in order: D gene, J gene, V gene, clone size, CDR3 protein, CDR3 DNA. The D gene is left open where the match is weak. Only some rows state a clone size, as once, few, many or a class for expanded clones.

>NA|TRBJ1-1|TRBV6-5|NA
CASSYSRIEAFF
TGTGCCAGCAGTTACTCGAGGATTGAAGCTTTCTTT
>NA|TRBJ2-1|TRBV5-1|once
CASSPGGAENNEQFF
TGCGCCAGCAGCCCGGGTGGGGCGGAGAACAATGAGCAGTTCTTC
>TRBD2|TRBJ2-6|TRBV19|few
CASTTGGSGANVLTF
TGTGCCAGTACCACGGGGGGCTCTGGGGCCAACGTCCTGACTTTC
>NA|TRBJ2-3|TRBV11-2|NA
CASSLDRGAWGTQYF
TGTGCCAGCAGCTTAGACAGGGGGGCCTGGGGTACGCAGTATTTT
>TRBD1|TRBJ2-5|TRBV6-6|NA
CASSYDRVAKTQYF
TGTGCCAGCAGCTACGACAGGGTGGCAAAGACCCAGTACTTC
>NA|TRBJ1-5|TRBV10-1|NA
CASKRLGGDLGQPQHF
TGCGCCAGTAAGCGCCTAGGGGGAGATCTGGGTCAGCCCCAGCATTTT
>NA|TRBJ2-5|TRBV10-3|NA
CAISESRGPAETQYF
TGTGCCATCAGTGAGTCTAGGGGCCCGGCAGAGACCCAGTACTTC
>TRBD2|TRBJ2-1|TRBV10-3|few
CAISPQSGVYNEQFF
TGTGCCATCAGCCCTCAAAGCGGGGTCTACAATGAGCAGTTCTTC
>NA|TRBJ1-2|TRBV5-1|NA
CASSLAGDGGYTF
TGCGCCAGCAGCTTGGCCGGGGATGGGGGCTACACCTTC
>TRBD1|TRBJ2-7|TRBV5-1|NA
CASSRTGTIYEQYF
TGCGCCAGCAGCAGGACAGGGACGATCTACGAGCAGTACTTC
>NA|TRBJ2-5|TRBV18|NA
CASSPTGRSGTQYF
TGTGCCAGCTCACCGACAGGCCGATCCGGGACCCAGTACTTC
>TRBD2|TRBJ2-7|TRBV2|NA
CASRPRLAGEPYEQYF
TGTGCCAGCAGGCCGCGACTAGCGGGGGAACCCTACGAGCAGTACTTC
>NA|TRBJ2-4|TRBV2|few
CASSMEVLAKNIQYF
TGTGCCAGCAGCATGGAGGTACTAGCCAAAAACATTCAGTACTTC
>TRBD1|TRBJ1-2|TRBV7-2|NA
CASSPGTGGNYGYTF
TGTGCCAGCAGCCCTGGGACAGGGGGTAACTATGGCTACACCTTC
>NA|TRBJ2-7|TRBV5-1|NA
CASSLLVGLYEQYF
TGCGCCAGCAGCTTGTTGGTGGGGCTCTACGAGCAGTACTTC
>TRBD2|TRBJ2-1|TRBV18|few
CASSPLSTSGGNNEQFF
TGTGCCAGCTCACCCCTTTCAACTAGCGGGGGAAACAATGAGCAGTTCTTC
>TRBD1|TRBJ1-4|TRBV5-1|NA
CASSIGQGNEKLFF
TGCGCCAGCAGCATAGGACAGGGGAATGAAAAACTGTTTTTT
>TRBD2|TRBJ2-7|TRBV2|NA
CASSRSSGGVYEQYF
TGTGCCAGCAGTCGATCTAGTGGGGGGGTCTACGAGCAGTACTTC
>TRBD1|TRBJ2-5|TRBV27|NA
CASSPRTGFQETQYF
TGTGCCAGCAGCCCCAGGACAGGGTTCCAAGAGACCCAGTACTTC
>TRBD1|TRBJ1-1|TRBV18|NA
CASSLGTGSLNTEAFF
TGTGCCAGCTCACTTGGGACAGGGAGTCTGAACACTGAAGCTTTCTTT
>NA|TRBJ1-4|TRBV5-1|NA
CASSYRASGVEGEKLFF
TGCGCCAGCAGCTACCGGGCCAGCGGAGTTGAAGGAGAAAAACTGTTTTTT
>NA|TRBJ1-2|TRBV6-5|few
CASSRDLRGGNGYTF
TGTGCCAGCAGCCGGGACTTAAGGGGAGGTAATGGCTACACCTTC
>TRBD2|TRBJ2-4|TRBV14|NA
CASSRGLAGKNIQYF
TGTGCCAGCAGCCGCGGACTAGCGGGGAAGAACATTCAGTACTTC
>TRBD1|TRBJ2-2|TRBV5-5|once
CASSPYGTGRGGELFF
TGTGCCAGCAGCCCATACGGGACAGGGAGGGGCGGGGAGCTGTTTTTT
>TRBD2|TRBJ2-5|TRBV4-1|NA
CASSQRTSGGAGETQYF
TGCGCCAGCAGCCAACGGACTAGCGGGGGGGCCGGGGAGACCCAGTACTTC
>TRBD2|TRBJ2-1|TRBV7-8|few
CASSLIRLAGRREQFF
TGTGCCAGCAGCTTAATCAGGCTAGCGGGGAGGAGGGAGCAGTTCTTC
>NA|TRBJ1-6|TRBV6-5|few
CASRPESSYNSPLHF
TGTGCCAGCAGACCTGAGAGCTCCTATAATTCACCCCTCCACTTT
>NA|TRBJ2-5|TRBV5-4|NA
CASSLSQGQETQYF
TGTGCCAGCAGCTTGTCCCAGGGCCAGGAGACCCAGTACTTC
>NA|TRBJ2-3|TRBV9|once
CASSVVGLAPDTQYF
TGTGCCAGCAGCGTAGTTGGGCTAGCTCCAGATACGCAGTATTTT
>NA|TRBJ1-2|TRBV2|NA
CASRTDGYTF
TGTGCCAGCAGGACAGATGGCTACACCTTC
>TRBD2|TRBJ2-3|TRBV5-1|NA
CASSLAGHTDTQYF
TGCGCCAGCAGCCTAGCGGGTCACACAGATACGCAGTATTTT
>TRBD1|TRBJ2-3|TRBV5-4|once
CASSSGQASTDTQYF
TGTGCCAGCAGCTCTGGACAGGCGAGCACAGATACGCAGTATTTT
>NA|TRBJ1-2|TRBV6-5|medium-sized
CASSFRGNYGYTF
TGTGCCAGCAGTTTTCGCGGTAACTATGGCTACACCTTC